This T cell receptor beta chain was documented in a study of blood T cell repertoires in COVID-19. The overall study: Researchers got acute and convalescent COVID-19 samples from the United States, Italy and Spain. The cDNA or gDNA used as material had been derived from T cells, B-cell-depleted T cells, or PBMCs.

Original data processing: Reference gene primer amplification gave nucleated cell count estimates. Only in-frame clones appear in the TCRdb table, and some are missing; sequencing was by immunoSEQ multiplex PCR. The V and J calls and clone size were taken over from that table, and D and trimming were inferred from the DNA. The sample comprises over 150,000 clones, approximately 91% of which are singletons, and about 2.3% rests with the top ten. Sequencing was done on a sample of peripheral blood. This TCR came from a man aged 18 to 35 with acute or convalescent COVID-19.

DNA of the CDR3: TGTGCCAGCAGTTCCGACAGGGGGAGGCTCTATCAGCCCCAGCATTTT. Encoded protein: CASSSDRGRLYQPQHF. The rearrangement uses TRBV6-5 and TRBJ1-5; 9 bases are shared with TRBD1. After removal of 4 bases from V and 5 bases from J, the junction contained 9 bases not matched to a gene. Germline CDR1 MNHEY, CDR2 SVGAGI. The CDR3 is 16 residues long.